The sample holds many counts of the clone carrying this T cell receptor (beta chain). This record belongs to a study of regulatory T cells in long-lasting Graves disease. Arm-PCR of CDR3 regions with iRepertoire HTBI primers generated TCR beta libraries. TCRdb reprocessed the multiplex PCR reads via MiXCR and lists one record per CDR3 protein. The sample lists roughly 420,000 distinct CDR3 sequences; about 17% were seen once. Time point of the sample: newly diagnosed GD, antithyroid drugs for less than 3 months. PBMC-extracted RNA yielded the TCR library. There are 14 residues in the CDR3. The V gene lost 3 bases and the J gene lost 2 bases, with 7 bases spanning the gap. Germline V gives CDR1 MDHEN, CDR2 SYDVKM. These same records also appear under a second study, on T cells in Graves' hyperthyroidism and ophthalmopathy.

V and J are TRBV28 and TRBJ1-4; D gene unclear. The origin of this receptor is a woman in her twenties or thirties with Graves disease. The sample was peripheral blood mononuclear cells (PBMCs), taken at new diagnosis, from a patient treated with antithyroid drugs. The CDR3 region is CASSLSQTNEKLFF. CDR3 bases: TGTGCCAGCAGTTTGTCACAGACTAATGAAAAACTGTTTTTT.